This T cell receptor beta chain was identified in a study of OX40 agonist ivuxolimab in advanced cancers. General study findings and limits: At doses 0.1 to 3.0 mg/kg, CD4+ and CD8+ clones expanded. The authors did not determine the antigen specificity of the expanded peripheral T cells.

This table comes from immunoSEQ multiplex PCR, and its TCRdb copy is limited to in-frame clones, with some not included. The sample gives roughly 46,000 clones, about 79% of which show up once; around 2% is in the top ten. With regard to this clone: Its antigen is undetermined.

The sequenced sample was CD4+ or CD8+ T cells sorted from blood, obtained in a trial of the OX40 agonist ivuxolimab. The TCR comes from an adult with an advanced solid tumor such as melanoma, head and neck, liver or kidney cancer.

As DNA, the CDR3 is TGTGCCAGCAGCCCTCTACCCGGGGGGGAGACCCAGTACTTC. Translating it yields CASSPLPGGETQYF. The V and J genes are TRBV7-8 and TRBJ2-5; TRBD2 agrees at 7 bases. J was trimmed by 5 bases and V by 5 bases; bases with no gene match: 8. This CDR3 region has 14 residues. The V gene's germline CDR1 is SGHVS and CDR2 FQNEAQ. The entire variable domain, with the rest obtained from reference TRBV7-8 and TRBJ2-5, is as follows: GAGVSQSPRYKVAKRGQDVALRCDPISGHVSLFWYQQALGQGPEFLTYFQNEAQLDKSGLPSDRFFAERPEGSVSTLKIQRTQQEDSAVYLCASSPLPGGETQYFGPGTRLLVL.